Following are 18 T cell receptor beta chains from one sample sequenced in a study of T cell responses to AZD1222 COVID-19 vaccine (dated by TCRdb to about 2021). The library was obtained by the immunoSEQ multiplex PCR assay. TCRdb took over this immuneACCESS table, retaining in-frame rearrangements with V and J assigned. Such tables are incomplete; in checked studies, under half of the missing clones stem from an unresolved V gene, and the remainder is unexplained. Counted in this sample were more than 95,000 clones; around 83% of them appeared once. 15% to 20% of the sample goes to the ten largest clones. In the paper's terms, the time point label means: about 28 days (+/-7) after the second vaccine dose. The source material was peripheral blood, sampled 28 days after the second AZD1222 dose. These receptors were taken from an adult who received the AZD1222 COVID-19 vaccine.

The chain joins TRBV30 to TRBJ1-1; 7 bases are a match to TRBD1. V lost 2 bases to trimming and J lost 10 bases; unmatched junction nucleotides: 16. The germline gives CDR1 GTSNPN, CDR2 SVGIG (reference sequence). The CDR3 runs 15 residues. The CDR3, as DNA: TGTGCCTGGAGTCCGTCGCGACAGGGTTCGTTGGCAGCTTTCTTT. This sequence encodes CAWSPSRQGSLAAFF.

This chain uses TRBV7-9 with TRBJ1-2, with D perhaps TRBD1 (6 bases). Germline V CDR1 and CDR2: SEHNR, FQNEAQ (reference sequence). V dropped 7 bases and J dropped 6 bases, with 12 bases sitting between them. The CDR3 runs to 12 residues. CDR3 protein: CASTKGVNGYTF. The CDR3 nucleotides read TGTGCCAGCACCAAGGGGGTTAATGGCTACACCTTC.

This chain joins TRBV4-1 and TRBJ1-5, with D possibly TRBD1 on 5 matching bases. CDR1 MGHRA and CDR2 YSYEKL come from the germline V gene. The V and J ends lost 4 bases and 7 bases respectively, with 17 bases between them. The CDR3 consists of 15 residues. Here the CDR3 reads CASSRWDRIMQPQHF. For the CDR3, the DNA is TGCGCCAGCAGCCGTTGGGACCGAATCATGCAGCCCCAGCATTTT.

The chain joins TRBV2 to TRBJ1-1, with 7 positions matching TRBD1. This CDR3 is built from 14 residues. CDR1 and CDR2 from the germline V gene are SNHLY and FYNNEI. Trimming took 6 bases from V and 5 from J; bases not matched to a gene: 9. The CDR3 sequence is CASRAEGGGTEAFF. The CDR3 DNA is TGTGCCAGCAGGGCGGAAGGGGGCGGAACTGAAGCTTTCTTT.

The chain employs TRBV5-1 and TRBJ2-1, with 9 positions matching TRBD1. The V segment lost 8 bases and the J segment 8 bases; nucleotides outside the gene matches: 11. Germline loops: CDR1 SGHRS, CDR2 YFSETQ. There are 14 residues in the CDR3. CDR3 region: CASSVGQGIDEQFF. The CDR3 nucleotides read TGCGCCAGTTCGGTGGGACAGGGAATCGATGAGCAGTTCTTC.

The chain joins TRBV28 to TRBJ2-1; TRBD1 matches 11 bases. The CDR3 has 17 residues. V lost 5 bases, J lost 1 base, and 7 bases stayed unmatched. Germline V gene lookup returns CDR1 MDHEN and CDR2 SYDVKM. The CDR3 reads CASSPPGQGGSYNEQFF. The CDR3 nucleotides are TGTGCCAGCAGTCCCCCGGGACAGGGGGGGTCCTACAATGAGCAGTTCTTC.

The chain has TRBV5-1 and TRBJ1-6, with TRBD1 as a possible D gene (5 bases). Trimming cost V 0 bases and J 8 bases, with 15 bases left between them. Germline V lookup: CDR1 SGHRS, CDR2 YFSETQ. The CDR3 is 16 amino acids. CDR3 in amino acids: CASSLDGGSRDSPLHF. The CDR3 nucleotides are TGCGCCAGCAGCTTGGATGGGGGATCAAGGGATTCACCCCTCCACTTT.

The chain combines TRBV2 with TRBJ2-1, with 12 positions matching TRBD2. The CDR3 has 16 residues. Trimming at V came to 6 bases and at J to 7 bases, leaving 10 bases not matched to a gene. Germline values: CDR1 SNHLY, CDR2 FYNNEI. In DNA, the CDR3 is TGTGCCAGCAGCGACGGGCTAGCGGGGGGGCGTAATGAGCAGTTCTTC. This translates into CASSDGLAGGRNEQFF.

The rearrangement uses TRBV27 and TRBJ1-4; D is perhaps TRBD1 (6 bases). Germline V gene data show CDR1 as MNHEY and CDR2 as SMNVEV (reference sequence). The CDR3 length is 13 residues. The V and J ends lost 7 bases and 10 bases respectively, with 16 bases between them. Here the CDR3 reads CASKLQGGGKLFF. In nucleotides, the CDR3 is TGTGCCAGCAAACTACAGGGAGGGGGAAAACTGTTTTTT.

The chain uses TRBV28 and TRBJ2-7; the D gene is possibly TRBD1 (6 bases). CDR3 length: 17 amino acids. Germline lookup yields CDR1 MDHEN and CDR2 SYDVKM. Trimming shortened V by 5 bases and J by 0 bases, and 20 bases separated the two germline ends. The CDR3 is CASSTWTADLSSYEQYF. The CDR3 region has the DNA TGTGCCAGCAGTACCTGGACAGCCGACCTGAGCTCCTACGAGCAGTACTTC.

The count of this clone is one. The chain has TRBV10-3 and TRBJ1-2, with TRBD1 matching over 9 bases. Germline loops: CDR1 ENHRY, CDR2 SYGVKD. V lost 7 bases and J lost 3; bases outside the gene matches: 3. The CDR3 has 13 amino acids. The CDR3 here is CAIKRQGDYGYTF. DNA of the CDR3: TGTGCCATCAAGAGACAGGGGGACTATGGCTACACCTTC.

The V call is TRBV4-1, the J call TRBJ2-7, with D uncertain. The CDR3 length is 18 residues. The V and J ends lost 1 base and 5 bases respectively, with 24 bases between them. Germline values: CDR1 MGHRA, CDR2 YSYEKL. The CDR3 is CASSQGSSTSVWLDEQYF. Written as DNA, the CDR3 is TGCGCCAGCAGCCAAGGCTCCAGTACGTCAGTCTGGTTGGACGAGCAGTACTTC.

This clone has just one count. In nucleotides, the CDR3 is TGTGCCAGCAGCCGACTCCGGGACAGGGAGAGGCACTATGGCTACACCTTC. Protein sequence: CASSRLRDRERHYGYTF. This chain connects TRBV3-1 (or the pseudogene TRBV3-2) to TRBJ1-2, with 9 positions matching TRBD1. The germline gives CDR1 LGHDT, CDR2 YNNKEL (reference sequence). V shed 4 bases, J shed 3 bases, and the junction held 12 bases outside the gene matches. The CDR3 is 17 residues long.

The CDR3 DNA reads TGCGCCAGCAGCATCTCTAACACCGGGGAGCTGTTTTTT. Its translation: CASSISNTGELFF. The J gene is TRBJ2-2, the V gene TRBV10-2; no clear D gene. There are 13 residues in the CDR3. Per germline, CDR1 WSHSY and CDR2 SAAADI. V lost 6 bases and J lost 2, with 7 bases in between.

The rearrangement uses TRBV5-4 and TRBJ1-1; 10 bases line up with TRBD1. V trimming: 4 bases; J trimming: 4 bases; junction bases outside the gene matches: 4. CDR3 size: 14 residues. Germline V CDR1 and CDR2: SGHNT, YYREEE (reference sequence). The CDR3 reads CASSRGQGLTEAFF. The CDR3 bases are TGTGCCAGCAGCCGGGGACAGGGGCTCACTGAAGCTTTCTTT.

Written as DNA, the CDR3 is TGTGCCAGCAGCTTGGTGCGTGGAAGTGGCTACACCTTC. It yields the protein CASSLVRGSGYTF. J is TRBJ1-2 and V is TRBV5-6, with D unclear. CDR1 is SGHDT and CDR2 is YYEEEE in the germline V gene. The length of the CDR3 is 13 residues. V dropped 0 bases and J dropped 7 bases, with 10 bases sitting between them. The complete variable domain, with remaining parts taken from reference TRBV5-6 and TRBJ1-2, reads DAGVTQSPTHLIKTRGQQVTLRCSPKSGHDTVSWYQQALGQGPQFIFQYYEEEERQRGNFPDRFSGHQFPNYSSELNVNALLLGDSALYLCASSLVRGSGYTFGSGTRLTVV.

This clone appeared a few times. The J gene is TRBJ1-2, the V gene TRBV3-1 (or the pseudogene TRBV3-2); 8 bases fit TRBD1. The CDR3 has 14 residues. With 0 bases clipped from V and 6 bases from J, the junction kept 3 bases outside the gene matches. Germline V gene sequence: CDR1 LGHDT, CDR2 YNNKEL (reference sequence). The DNA for the CDR3 is TGTGCCAGCAGCCAAGATGGACAGGGTGATGGCTACACCTTC. Its protein is CASSQDGQGDGYTF.

The rearrangement links TRBV28 to TRBJ2-1; D is unclear. The V end lost 8 bases, the J end lost 4 bases, and 9 bases lay between the germline ends. Germline CDR1 and CDR2: MDHEN and SYDVKM. CDR3 length: 12 residues. The CDR3 region is CASRTGYNEQFF. CDR3 coding DNA: TGTGCCAGCCGAACTGGTTACAATGAGCAGTTCTTC.